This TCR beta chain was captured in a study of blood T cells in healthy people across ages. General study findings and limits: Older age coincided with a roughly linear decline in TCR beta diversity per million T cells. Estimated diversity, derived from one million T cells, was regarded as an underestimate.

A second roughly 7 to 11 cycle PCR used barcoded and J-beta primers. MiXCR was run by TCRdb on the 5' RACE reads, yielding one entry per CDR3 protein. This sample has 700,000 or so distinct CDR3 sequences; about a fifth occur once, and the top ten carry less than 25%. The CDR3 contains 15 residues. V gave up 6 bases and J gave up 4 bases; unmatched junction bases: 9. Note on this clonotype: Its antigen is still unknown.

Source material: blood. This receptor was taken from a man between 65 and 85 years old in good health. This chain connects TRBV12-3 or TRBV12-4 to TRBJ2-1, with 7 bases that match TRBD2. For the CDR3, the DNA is TGTGCCAGCAGCCGCGTTAGCGGGTCGTACAATGAGCAGTTCTTC. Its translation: CASSRVSGSYNEQFF.